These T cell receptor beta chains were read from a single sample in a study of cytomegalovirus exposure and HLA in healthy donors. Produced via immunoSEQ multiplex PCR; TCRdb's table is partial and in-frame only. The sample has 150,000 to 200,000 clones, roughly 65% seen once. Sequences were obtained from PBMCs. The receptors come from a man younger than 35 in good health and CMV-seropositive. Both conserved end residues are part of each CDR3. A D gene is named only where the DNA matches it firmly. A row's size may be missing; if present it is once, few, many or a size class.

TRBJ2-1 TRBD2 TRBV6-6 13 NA TGTGCCAGCAGTCGTCTAGCGGACAATGAGCAGTTCTTC CASSRLADNEQFF
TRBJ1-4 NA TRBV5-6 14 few TGTGCCAGCAGCTTAACAGGAAATAATGAAAAACTGTTTTTT CASSLTGNNEKLFF
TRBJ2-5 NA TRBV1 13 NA TGCACCAGCAGCCTGGGGGGCCAAGAGACCCAGTACTTC CTSSLGGQETQYF
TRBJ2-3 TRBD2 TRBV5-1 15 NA TGCGCCAGCACCCCTAGCGGGAGGGGGGTAGATACGCAGTATTTT CASTPSGRGVDTQYF
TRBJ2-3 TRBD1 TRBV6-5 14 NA TGTGCCAGCAGCCTGGACAGGGCCACAGATACGCAGTATTTT CASSLDRATDTQYF
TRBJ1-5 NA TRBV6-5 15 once TGTGCCAGCAGACCCTCCGACAGTAGCAATCAGCCCCAGCATTTT CASRPSDSSNQPQHF
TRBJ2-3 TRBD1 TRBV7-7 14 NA TGTGCTAGCAGCACCGGACAGGTCACAGATACGCAGTATTTT CASSTGQVTDTQYF
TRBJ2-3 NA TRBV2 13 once TGTGCCAGCAGTATTGGGAGAACAGATACGCAGTATTTT CASSIGRTDTQYF
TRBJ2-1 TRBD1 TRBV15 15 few TGTGCCACCAGCAGAGTCCAGGGGGCGGATAATGAGCAGTTCTTC CATSRVQGADNEQFF
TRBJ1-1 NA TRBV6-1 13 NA TGTGCCAGCAGGGAGCTCGTGAACACTGAAGCTTTCTTT CASRELVNTEAFF
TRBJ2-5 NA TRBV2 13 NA TGTGCCAGCAGTGACCAGTCCTCGGAGACCCAGTACTTC CASSDQSSETQYF
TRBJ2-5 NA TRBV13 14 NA TGTGCCAGCAGCCCGGTCCTTGAAGAAGAGACCCAGTACTTC CASSPVLEEETQYF
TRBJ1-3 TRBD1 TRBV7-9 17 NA TGTGCCAGCAGCCTCCCGGGACAGGGGAGCTCTGGAAACACCATATATTTT CASSLPGQGSSGNTIYF
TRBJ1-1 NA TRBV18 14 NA TGTGCCAGCTCACCACTTACCAGGAACACTGAAGCTTTCTTT CASSPLTRNTEAFF
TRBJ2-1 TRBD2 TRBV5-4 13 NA TGTGCCAGCATCCCCACTAGCGGGACTGAGCAGTTCTTC CASIPTSGTEQFF
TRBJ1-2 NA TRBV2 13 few TGTGCCGGCTTACAGGGAGTGAACTATGGCTACACCTTC CAGLQGVNYGYTF
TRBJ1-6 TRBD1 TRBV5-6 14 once TGTGCCAGCAGCCAGACAGGGGAGCGGTCACCCCTCCACTTT CASSQTGERSPLHF
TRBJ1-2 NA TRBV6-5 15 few TGTGCCAGCTGGGGACGGGACACTCTCCCCTATGGCTACACCTTC CASWGRDTLPYGYTF
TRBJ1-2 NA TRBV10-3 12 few TGTGCCACTTGGGCGGGGGACTATGGCTACACCTTC CATWAGDYGYTF
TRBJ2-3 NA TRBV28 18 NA TGTGCCAGCAGTTTTGAGACTGGGGGGGGCCCAAGCACAGATACGCAGTATTTT CASSFETGGGPSTDTQYF
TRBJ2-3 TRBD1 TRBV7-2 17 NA TGTGCCAGCAGCTTAGCGGCGGGGACAGGGAGGGGAGATACGCAGTATTTT CASSLAAGTGRGDTQYF
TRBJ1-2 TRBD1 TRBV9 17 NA TGTGCCAGCAGCGTAGGGGCCGGGACAGGGGTCAGCTATGGCTACACCTTC CASSVGAGTGVSYGYTF
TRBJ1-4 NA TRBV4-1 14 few TGCGCCAGCAGCCTTCAGCTGGGGGGTGAAAAACTGTTTTTT CASSLQLGGEKLFF
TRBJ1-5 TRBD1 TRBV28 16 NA TGTGCCAGCAGCCTTGGGACAGCCGCTATCAATCAGCCCCAGCATTTT CASSLGTAAINQPQHF
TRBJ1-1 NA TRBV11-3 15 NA TGTGCCAGCAGCTTCGCGGGCCGGCAGAACACTGAAGCTTTCTTT CASSFAGRQNTEAFF
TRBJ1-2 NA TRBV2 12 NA TGTGCCAGCAGTGAAACGACATATGGCTACACCTTC CASSETTYGYTF
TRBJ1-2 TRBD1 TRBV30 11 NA TGTGCCTGCTCCAGGGGGCGCGGGTGCACCTTC CACSRGRGCTF
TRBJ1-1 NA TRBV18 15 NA TGTGCCAGCTCATCCAGCCTAGGGGAGAACACTGAAGCTTTCTTT CASSSSLGENTEAFF
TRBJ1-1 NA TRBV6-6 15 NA TGTGCCAGCAGACAGAGGGCAGAACGGAACACTGAAGCTTTCTTT CASRQRAERNTEAFF
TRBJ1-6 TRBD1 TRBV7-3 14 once TGTGCCAGCAGCAGAGGGACAGAGGATTCACCCCTCCACTTT CASSRGTEDSPLHF
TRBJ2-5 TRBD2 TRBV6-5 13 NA TGTGCCAGCAGTTACTCGGGTGGGGGGGCCCAGTACTTC CASSYSGGGAQYF
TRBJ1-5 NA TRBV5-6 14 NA TGTGCCAGCAGCGCCAGGGGTCGCAATCAGCCCCAGCATTTT CASSARGRNQPQHF
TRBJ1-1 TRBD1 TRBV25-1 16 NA TGTGCCAGCAGTGGGGGGCCGACAGGGCTGAACACTGAAGCTTTCTTT CASSGGPTGLNTEAFF
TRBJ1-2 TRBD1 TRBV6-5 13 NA TGTGCCAGCAGGCCCACAGGGGCACGCGGCTACACCTTC CASRPTGARGYTF
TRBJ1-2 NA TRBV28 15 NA TGTGCCAGCGGGGCAGCCGGTCATACCCTCTATGGCTACACCTTC CASGAAGHTLYGYTF
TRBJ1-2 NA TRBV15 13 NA TGTGCCACCAGCATAGGGACACTTTTAAGCTACACCTTC CATSIGTLLSYTF
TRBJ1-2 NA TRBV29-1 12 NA TGCAGCGGGGGGCCTTCCGAGACGGGCTACACCTTC CSGGPSETGYTF
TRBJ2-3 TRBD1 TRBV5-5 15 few TGTGCCAGCAGCCTGGACAGGGTGGAAACAGATACGCAGTATTTT CASSLDRVETDTQYF
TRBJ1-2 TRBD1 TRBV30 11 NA TGTGCCTCCCGGGACAGGGAGGGCTACACCTTC CASRDREGYTF
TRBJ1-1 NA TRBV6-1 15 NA TGTGCCAGCAGTGAAGGGGGGGGGATCTTCGCTGAAGCTTTCTTT CASSEGGGIFAEAFF
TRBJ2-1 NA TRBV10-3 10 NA TGTGCCACCGCGGCCGGTGAGCAGTTCTTC CATAAGEQFF